Below are 13 T cell receptor beta chains sequenced from a single sample in a study of T cells in Graves' hyperthyroidism and ophthalmopathy. RNA transcripts provided the source from which TCR beta CDR3 regions were amplified. First-round RT-PCR targeting the TCR CDR3 was performed with the HTBI primer set. TCRdb reprocessed the multiplex PCR reads via MiXCR and lists one record per CDR3 protein. Of about 290,000 distinct CDR3 sequences listed, roughly 20% are singletons. Sequencing was performed on blood. The receptors come from a man aged 50 to 60 with Graves' ophthalmopathy.

This clonotype was counted between two and nine times. J is TRBJ2-1 and V is TRBV5-6; 7 positions match TRBD2. V lost 4 bases and J lost 1; bases outside the gene matches: 8. In germline, CDR1 is SGHDT, CDR2 YYEEEE. The CDR3 consists of 16 residues. CDR3 residues: CASSLRESASYNEQFF. DNA of the CDR3: TGTGCCAGCAGCCTGCGGGAGAGCGCTTCCTACAATGAGCAGTTCTTC. The whole variable domain, filled in from reference TRBV5-6 and TRBJ2-1, reads DAGVTQSPTHLIKTRGQQVTLRCSPKSGHDTVSWYQQALGQGPQFIFQYYEEEERQRGNFPDRFSGHQFPNYSSELNVNALLLGDSALYLCASSLRESASYNEQFFGPGTRLTVL.

The table lists this clonotype with many counts. This chain joins TRBV2 and TRBJ2-7; 9 bases align to TRBD1. CDR1 SNHLY and CDR2 FYNNEI come from the germline V gene. Germline trimming cut 7 bases from V and 3 bases from J; bases unmatched to any gene: 4. There are 13 residues in the CDR3. DNA of the CDR3: TGTGCCAGCAATAGGGACAGGGTCTACGAGCAGTACTTC. Amino acid sequence: CASNRDRVYEQYF.

This clonotype was seen repeatedly, ten times or more. The V and J genes are TRBV30 and TRBJ1-1; D remains ambiguous. Trimming left V 2 bases short and J 6 bases short, with 10 bases between. The CDR3 extends over 12 amino acids. From germline, CDR1 is GTSNPN and CDR2 SVGIG (reference sequence). The CDR3 region is CAWSPSRSEAFF. The CDR3 DNA reads TGTGCCTGGAGTCCATCTCGATCTGAAGCTTTCTTT.

This clonotype was counted many times. The chain recombines TRBV7-2 with TRBJ1-1, with D unresolved. The V end was cut by 5 bases, the J end by 0 bases, with 13 bases between. This CDR3 is 15 amino acids long. Germline V gene sequence: CDR1 SGHTA, CDR2 FQGNSA. CDR3 nucleotide sequence: TGTGCCAGCAGCCCCGACGGTCCGATGAACACTGAAGCTTTCTTT. Encoded protein: CASSPDGPMNTEAFF.

Only a few counts were recorded for this clonotype. This chain connects TRBV2 to TRBJ2-1, with 12 bases lining up with TRBD2. Trimming removed 7 bases from V and 0 bases from J; junction bases left unmatched: 10. CDR3 length: 18 amino acids. Looked up from germline, CDR1 is SNHLY and CDR2 is FYNNEI. CDR3 bases: TGTGCCAGCACCCTCCTAGCGGGAGGGCGGAGCTCCTACAATGAGCAGTTCTTC. Protein sequence: CASTLLAGGRSSYNEQFF.

Worth noting for this clonotype: A junction end diverges from the germline sequence, so it may reflect a read error. V gene TRBV7-6 combines with J gene TRBJ2-1, with 10 nucleotides matching TRBD1. Germline loops: CDR1 SGHVS, CDR2 FNYEAQ. This CDR3 contains 12 residues. This CDR3 is CASSFGQGEQLF. Here the CDR3 DNA reads TGTGCCAGCAGCTTTGGACAGGGGGAGCAGCTCTTC.

This clonotype was counted at least ten times. This chain uses TRBV3-1 with TRBJ1-4; D unresolved. Germline CDR1 and CDR2: LGHDT and YNNKEL (reference sequence). Trimming took off 6 bases at V and 5 bases at J, with 16 bases between the two ends. The CDR3 is 15 residues long. CDR3 DNA sequence: TGTGCCAGCAGTCCCAGAACAACACCAAATGAAAAACTGTTTTTT. This sequence encodes CASSPRTTPNEKLFF. Together with reference TRBV3-1 and TRBJ1-4, the CDR3 gives the full variable domain: DTAVSQTPKYLVTQMGNDKSIKCEQNLGHDTMYWYKQDSKKFLKIMFSYNNKELIINETVPNRFSPKSPDKAHLNLHINSLELGDSAVYFCASSPRTTPNEKLFFGSGTQLSVL.

The rearrangement uses TRBV28 and TRBJ1-4, with D perhaps TRBD1 (5 bases). V lost 7 bases and J lost 4, with 13 bases in between. From germline, CDR1 is MDHEN and CDR2 SYDVKM. The CDR3 extends over 14 amino acids. The CDR3 sequence: CASTGNENNEKLFF. The CDR3 coding sequence is TGTGCCAGCACAGGGAACGAAAATAATGAAAAACTGTTTTTT.

This clonotype was detected only a few times. This chain links TRBV12-3 or TRBV12-4 with TRBJ2-7, with 8 nucleotides matching TRBD1. The CDR3 extends over 15 amino acids. The V segment lost 7 bases and the J segment 0 bases; nucleotides outside the gene matches: 8. Written as DNA, the CDR3 is TGTGCCAGCACCAAGGGACAGGTGAGCTCCTACGAGCAGTACTTC. It yields the protein CASTKGQVSSYEQYF.

The chain combines TRBV5-1 with TRBJ2-7; D is possibly TRBD1 (6 bases). V was trimmed by 4 bases and J by 6 bases, leaving 20 bases between them. The CDR3 loop spans 15 amino acids. The germline CDR1 and CDR2 sequences are SGHRS and YFSETQ. CDR3 residues: CASSNGQRLRGEQYF. CDR3 coding DNA: TGCGCCAGCAGCAATGGACAGAGGCTGAGGGGCGAGCAGTACTTC. Full variable domain (rest looked up from reference TRBV5-1 and TRBJ2-7): KAGVTQTPRYLIKTRGQQVTLSCSPISGHRSVSWYQQTPGQGLQFLFEYFSETQRNKGNFPGRFSGRQFSNSRSEMNVSTLELGDSALYLCASSNGQRLRGEQYFGPGTRLTVT.

The sample holds a few counts of this clonotype. The gene calls are TRBV27 and TRBJ2-3, with D possibly being TRBD2 (6 bases). Trimming pared 5 bases from V and 1 base from J, leaving 16 bases between. The CDR3 is made up of 16 amino acids. Germline CDR1 reads MNHEY; CDR2 reads SMNVEV (reference sequence). CDR3 in amino acids: CASSLLLTRGTDTQYF. The CDR3 DNA follows: TGTGCCAGCAGTCTTCTTCTGACTAGAGGCACAGATACGCAGTATTTT.

This clonotype was observed many times. This chain links TRBV28 with TRBJ2-1; possibly TRBD1 for D (6 bases). From germline, CDR1 is MDHEN and CDR2 SYDVKM. The CDR3 extends over 13 amino acids. Trimming pared 7 bases from V and 10 bases from J, leaving 17 bases between. The CDR3, as DNA: TGTGCCAGCACCACAGGGCAGTACCGCGAGCAGTTCTTC. It specifies CASTTGQYREQFF.

J is TRBJ1-2 and V is TRBV19, with 9 nucleotides matching TRBD1. Germline CDR1 reads LNHDA; CDR2 reads SQIVND (reference sequence). This CDR3 region has 13 residues. The ends lost 6 bases at V and 6 bases at J; junction bases unmatched: 5. The CDR3 sequence is CASRPRTGDGYTF. CDR3 in DNA: TGTGCCAGTAGACCTCGGACAGGGGATGGCTACACCTTC.